This T cell receptor beta chain originates from a study of shared clonotypes between healthy human individuals. Study details: For every donor, three CD4 naive, three CD4 memory, two CD8 naive and one CD8 memory plates were used.

How the authors handled the data: Filtering was not the same, since immunoSEQ gave junction-only sequences without quality scores. Libraries were prepared by immunoSEQ multiplex PCR; TCRdb keeps only in-frame clonotypes and omits some of them. The V and J calls and clone size come from that table; D and trimming were worked out from the DNA. The sample holds approximately 350,000 clones, about 96% seen once. Findings of the study overall: Even with large depth, rarefaction showed that sorted-subset sequencing was incomplete.

A remark on this clone: No antigen is known for it.

The CDR3 length is 17 residues. Unmatched junction bases numbered 8, after V lost 4 bases and J lost 0 bases. The germline V gene has CDR1 SGHRS and CDR2 YFSETQ. The chain joins TRBV5-1 to TRBJ2-7; 12 positions match TRBD2. Sequencing input: memory CD8+ T cells sorted from blood. Described subset: CD45RO+ cells pooled with CCR7-negative TemRA cells. The origin of this receptor is a man aged 25-45 years in good health. The DNA for the CDR3 is TGCGCCAGCAGCGAAAGACTAGCGGGGGCCAGCTCCTACGAGCAGTACTTC. Translated: CASSERLAGASSYEQYF.